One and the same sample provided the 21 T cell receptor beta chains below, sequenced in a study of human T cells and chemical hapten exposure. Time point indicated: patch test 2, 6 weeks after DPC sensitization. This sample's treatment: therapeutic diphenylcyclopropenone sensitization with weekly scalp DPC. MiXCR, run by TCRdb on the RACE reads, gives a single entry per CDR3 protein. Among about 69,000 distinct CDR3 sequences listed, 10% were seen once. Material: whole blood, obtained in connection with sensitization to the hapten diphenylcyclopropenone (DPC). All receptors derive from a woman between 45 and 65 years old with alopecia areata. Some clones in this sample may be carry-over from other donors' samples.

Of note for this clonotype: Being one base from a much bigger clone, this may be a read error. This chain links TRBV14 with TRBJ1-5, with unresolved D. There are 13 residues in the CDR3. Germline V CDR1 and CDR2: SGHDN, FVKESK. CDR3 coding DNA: TGTGCCAGCTGCCAATCTGGCAATCAGCCCCAGCATTTT. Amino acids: CASCQSGNQPQHF.

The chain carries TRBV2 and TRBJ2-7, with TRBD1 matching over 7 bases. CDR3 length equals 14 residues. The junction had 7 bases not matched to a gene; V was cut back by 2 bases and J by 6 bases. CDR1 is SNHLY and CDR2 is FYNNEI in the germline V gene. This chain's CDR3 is CASSETGQRSEQYF. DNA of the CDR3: TGTGCCAGCAGTGAAACGGGACAGCGTTCCGAGCAGTACTTC.

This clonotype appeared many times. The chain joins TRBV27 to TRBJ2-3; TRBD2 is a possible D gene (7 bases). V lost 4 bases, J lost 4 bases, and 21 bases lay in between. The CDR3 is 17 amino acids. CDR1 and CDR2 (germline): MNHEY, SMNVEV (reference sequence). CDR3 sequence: CASSYSVGGARSDTQYF. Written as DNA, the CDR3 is TGTGCCAGCAGTTACTCGGTAGGGGGGGCGCGGTCAGATACGCAGTATTTT.

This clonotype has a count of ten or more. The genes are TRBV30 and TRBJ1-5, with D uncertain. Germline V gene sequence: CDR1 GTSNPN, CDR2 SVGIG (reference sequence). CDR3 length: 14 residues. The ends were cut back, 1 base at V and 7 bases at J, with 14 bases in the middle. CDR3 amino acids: CAWSADDKGQPQHF. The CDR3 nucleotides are TGTGCCTGGAGTGCCGATGATAAAGGGCAGCCCCAGCATTTT.

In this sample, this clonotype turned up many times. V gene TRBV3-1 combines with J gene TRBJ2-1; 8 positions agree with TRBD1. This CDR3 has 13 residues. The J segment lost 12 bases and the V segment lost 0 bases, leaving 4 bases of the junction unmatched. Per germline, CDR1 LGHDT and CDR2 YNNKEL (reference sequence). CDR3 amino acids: CASSQDDRGVQFF. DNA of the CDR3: TGTGCCAGCAGCCAAGACGACAGGGGCGTGCAGTTCTTC.

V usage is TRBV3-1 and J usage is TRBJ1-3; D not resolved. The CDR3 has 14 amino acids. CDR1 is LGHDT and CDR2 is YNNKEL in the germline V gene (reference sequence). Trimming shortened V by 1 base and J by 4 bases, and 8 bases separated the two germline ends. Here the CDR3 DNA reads TGTGCCAGCAGCCAAGGTTTCAGGGGAAACACCATATATTTT. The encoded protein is CASSQGFRGNTIYF.

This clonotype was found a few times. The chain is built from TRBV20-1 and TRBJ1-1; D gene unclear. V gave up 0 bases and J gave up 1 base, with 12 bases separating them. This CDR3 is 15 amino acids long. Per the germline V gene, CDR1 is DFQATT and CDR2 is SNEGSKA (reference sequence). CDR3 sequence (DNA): TGCAGTGCTAGAGATTGGCGGACGCAGAACACTGAAGCTTTCTTT. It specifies CSARDWRTQNTEAFF.

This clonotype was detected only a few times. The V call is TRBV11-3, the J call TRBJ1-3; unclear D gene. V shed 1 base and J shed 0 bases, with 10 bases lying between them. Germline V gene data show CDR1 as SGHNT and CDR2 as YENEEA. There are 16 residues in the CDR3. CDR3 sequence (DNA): TGTGCCAGCAGCTTAGGGGCCCCTCACTCTGGAAACACCATATATTTT. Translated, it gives CASSLGAPHSGNTIYF.

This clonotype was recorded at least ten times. CDR3 nucleotide sequence: TGTGCCAGCAGTTTAACTGTTAGGGCATGGTACTCTGGGGCCAACGTCCTGACTTTC. Protein: CASSLTVRAWYSGANVLTF. This chain uses TRBV12-3 or TRBV12-4 with TRBJ2-6; D remains ambiguous. This CDR3 contains 19 residues. V was shortened by 2 bases and J by 0 bases, with 17 bases between the two germline ends.

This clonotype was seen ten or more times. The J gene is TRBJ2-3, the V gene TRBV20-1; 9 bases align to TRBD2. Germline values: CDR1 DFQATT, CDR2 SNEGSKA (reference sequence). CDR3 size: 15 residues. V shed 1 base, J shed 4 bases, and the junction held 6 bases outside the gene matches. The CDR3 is CSARVVAGVPDTQYF. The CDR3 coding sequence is TGCAGTGCTAGAGTCGTAGCGGGAGTCCCAGATACGCAGTATTTT.

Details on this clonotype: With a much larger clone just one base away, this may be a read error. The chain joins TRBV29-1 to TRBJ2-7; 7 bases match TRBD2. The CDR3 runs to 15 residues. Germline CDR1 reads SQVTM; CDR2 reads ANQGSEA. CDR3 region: CRVFSPSGVYYEQYF. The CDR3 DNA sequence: TGCAGAGTTTTCTCTCCCAGCGGGGTATACTACGAGCAGTACTTC.

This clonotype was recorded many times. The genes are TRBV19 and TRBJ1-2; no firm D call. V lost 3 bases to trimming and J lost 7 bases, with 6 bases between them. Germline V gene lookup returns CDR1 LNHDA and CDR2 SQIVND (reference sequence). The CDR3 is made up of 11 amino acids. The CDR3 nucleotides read TGTGCCAGTAGTATCGCCTCTGGCTACACCTTC. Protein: CASSIASGYTF. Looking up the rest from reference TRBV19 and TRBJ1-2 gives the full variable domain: DGGITQSPKYLFRKEGQNVTLSCEQNLNHDAMYWYRQDPGQGLRLIYYSQIVNDFQKGDIAEGYSVSREKKESFPLTVTSAQKNPTAFYLCASSIASGYTFGSGTRLTVV.

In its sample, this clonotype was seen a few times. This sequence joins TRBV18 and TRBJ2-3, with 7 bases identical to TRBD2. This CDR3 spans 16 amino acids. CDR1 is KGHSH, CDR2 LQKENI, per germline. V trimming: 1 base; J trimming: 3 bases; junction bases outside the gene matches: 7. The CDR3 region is CASSPLGSSGTDTQYF. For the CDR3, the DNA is TGTGCCAGCTCACCACTGGGGAGTAGCGGGACAGATACGCAGTATTTT.

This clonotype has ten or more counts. CDR3 coding DNA: TGTGCCAGCAGCGAGGGACAGGCAACCTACGAGCAGTACTTC. Protein product: CASSEGQATYEQYF. The rearrangement links TRBV2 to TRBJ2-7, with 8 bases matching TRBD1. The junction had 6 bases not matched to a gene; V was cut back by 6 bases and J by 2 bases. From germline, CDR1 is SNHLY and CDR2 FYNNEI. The CDR3 totals 14 residues.

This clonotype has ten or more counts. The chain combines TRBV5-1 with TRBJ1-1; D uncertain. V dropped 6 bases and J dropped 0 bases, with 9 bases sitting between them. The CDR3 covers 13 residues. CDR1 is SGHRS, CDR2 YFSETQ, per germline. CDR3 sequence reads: CASNSGMNTEAFF. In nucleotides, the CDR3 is TGCGCCAGCAATAGCGGAATGAACACTGAAGCTTTCTTT.

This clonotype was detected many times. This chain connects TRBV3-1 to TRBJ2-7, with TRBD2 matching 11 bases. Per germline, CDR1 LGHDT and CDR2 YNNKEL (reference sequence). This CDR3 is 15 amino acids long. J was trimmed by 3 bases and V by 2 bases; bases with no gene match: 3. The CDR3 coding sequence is TGTGCCAGCAGCCAAAGCACTAGCGGGAGCTACGAGCAGTACTTC. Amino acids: CASSQSTSGSYEQYF.

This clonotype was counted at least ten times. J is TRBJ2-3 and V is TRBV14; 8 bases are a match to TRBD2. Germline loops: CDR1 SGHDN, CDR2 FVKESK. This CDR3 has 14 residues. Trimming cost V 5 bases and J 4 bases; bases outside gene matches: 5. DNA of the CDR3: TGTGCCAGCAGCGGACTAGCCCCCCCAGATACGCAGTATTTT. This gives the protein CASSGLAPPDTQYF.

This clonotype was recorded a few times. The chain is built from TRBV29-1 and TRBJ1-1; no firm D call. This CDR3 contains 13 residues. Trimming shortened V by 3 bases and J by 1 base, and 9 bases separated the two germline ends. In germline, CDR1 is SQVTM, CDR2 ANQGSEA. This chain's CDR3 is CSVEEAPNTEAFF. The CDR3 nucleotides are TGCAGCGTTGAGGAGGCACCGAACACTGAAGCTTTCTTT.

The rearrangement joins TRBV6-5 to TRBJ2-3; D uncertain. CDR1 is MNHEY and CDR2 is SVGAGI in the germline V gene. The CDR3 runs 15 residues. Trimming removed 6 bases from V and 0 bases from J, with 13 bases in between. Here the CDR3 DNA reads TGTGCCAGCAGCCGACTGGGTGCTAGCACAGATACGCAGTATTTT. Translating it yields CASSRLGASTDTQYF.

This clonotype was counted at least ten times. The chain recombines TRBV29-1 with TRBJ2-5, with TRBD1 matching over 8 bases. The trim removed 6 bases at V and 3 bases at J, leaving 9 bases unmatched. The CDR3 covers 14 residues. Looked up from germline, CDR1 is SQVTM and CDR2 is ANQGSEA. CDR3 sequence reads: CSVERQGAEETQYF. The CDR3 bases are TGCAGCGTAGAACGGCAGGGGGCGGAAGAGACCCAGTACTTC.

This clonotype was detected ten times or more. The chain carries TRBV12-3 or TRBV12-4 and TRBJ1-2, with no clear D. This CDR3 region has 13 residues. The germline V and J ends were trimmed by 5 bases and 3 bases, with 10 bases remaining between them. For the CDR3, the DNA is TGTGCCAGCAGTGCGACACCCTACTATGGCTACACCTTC. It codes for CASSATPYYGYTF.